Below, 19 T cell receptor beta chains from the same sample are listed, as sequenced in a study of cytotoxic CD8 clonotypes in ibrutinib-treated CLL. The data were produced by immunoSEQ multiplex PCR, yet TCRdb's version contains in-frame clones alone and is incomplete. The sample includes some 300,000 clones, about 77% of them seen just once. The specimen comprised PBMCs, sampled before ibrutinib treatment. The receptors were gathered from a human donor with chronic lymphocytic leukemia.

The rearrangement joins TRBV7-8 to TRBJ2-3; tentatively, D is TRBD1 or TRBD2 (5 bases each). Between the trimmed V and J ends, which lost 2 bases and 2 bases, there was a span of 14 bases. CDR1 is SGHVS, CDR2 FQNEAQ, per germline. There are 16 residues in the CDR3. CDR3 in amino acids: CASSLLGELSTDTQYF. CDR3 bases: TGTGCCAGCAGCTTATTGGGGGAGTTGTCCACAGATACGCAGTATTTT.

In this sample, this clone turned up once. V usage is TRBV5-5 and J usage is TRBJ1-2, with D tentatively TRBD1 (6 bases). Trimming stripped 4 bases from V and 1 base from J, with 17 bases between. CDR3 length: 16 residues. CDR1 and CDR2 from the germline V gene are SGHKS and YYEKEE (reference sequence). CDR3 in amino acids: CASSNRGGISNYGYTF. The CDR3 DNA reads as TGTGCCAGCAGCAACCGGGGGGGCATAAGTAACTATGGCTACACCTTC.

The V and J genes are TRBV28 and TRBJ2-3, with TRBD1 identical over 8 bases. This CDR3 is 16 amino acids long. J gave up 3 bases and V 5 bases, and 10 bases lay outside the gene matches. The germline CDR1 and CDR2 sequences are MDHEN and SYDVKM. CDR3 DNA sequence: TGTGCCAGCAGTCTCACTCGGACAGGGTGGACAGATACGCAGTATTTT. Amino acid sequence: CASSLTRTGWTDTQYF.

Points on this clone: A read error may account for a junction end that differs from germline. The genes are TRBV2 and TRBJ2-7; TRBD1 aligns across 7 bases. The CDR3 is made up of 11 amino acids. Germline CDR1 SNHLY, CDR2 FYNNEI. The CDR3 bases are TGTGCCAGCAGTTCCTTCGGGACAGTCCACTTC. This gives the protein CASSSFGTVHF.

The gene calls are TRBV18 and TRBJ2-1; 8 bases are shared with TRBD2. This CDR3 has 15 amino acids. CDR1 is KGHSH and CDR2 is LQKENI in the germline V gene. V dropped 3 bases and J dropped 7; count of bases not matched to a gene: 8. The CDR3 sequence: CASSPGWTSWNEQFF. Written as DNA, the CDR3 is TGTGCCAGCTCACCCGGTTGGACTAGCTGGAATGAGCAGTTCTTC.

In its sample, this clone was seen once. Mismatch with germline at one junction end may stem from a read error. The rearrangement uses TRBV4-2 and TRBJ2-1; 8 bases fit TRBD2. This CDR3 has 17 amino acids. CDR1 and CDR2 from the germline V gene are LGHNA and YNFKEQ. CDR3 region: CASSQEETSVGYNGQFF. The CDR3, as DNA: TGTGCCAGCAGCCAAGAAGAGACTAGCGTCGGCTACAATGGGCAGTTCTTC.

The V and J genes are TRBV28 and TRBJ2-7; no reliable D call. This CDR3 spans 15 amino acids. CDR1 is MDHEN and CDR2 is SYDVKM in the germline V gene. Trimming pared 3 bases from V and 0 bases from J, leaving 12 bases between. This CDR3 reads CASSFANLGSYEQYF. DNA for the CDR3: TGTGCCAGCAGTTTCGCGAACCTAGGCTCCTACGAGCAGTACTTC.

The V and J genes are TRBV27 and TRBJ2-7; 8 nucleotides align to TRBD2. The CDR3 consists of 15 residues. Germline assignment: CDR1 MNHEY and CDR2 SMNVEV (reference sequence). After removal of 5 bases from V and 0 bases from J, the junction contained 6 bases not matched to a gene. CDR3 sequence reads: CASSHSGAISYEQYF. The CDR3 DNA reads TGTGCCAGCAGTCATAGCGGGGCTATCTCCTACGAGCAGTACTTC.

DNA for the CDR3: TGTGCCAGCAGCTTAGGACTAGCGGGCGCAGATACGCAGTATTTT. Protein sequence: CASSLGLAGADTQYF. The chain has TRBV11-2 and TRBJ2-3; 10 bases align to TRBD2. Looked up from germline, CDR1 is SGHAT and CDR2 is FQNNGV. After removal of 1 base from V and 4 bases from J, the junction contained 2 bases not matched to a gene. The CDR3 sequence is 15 residues long.

This CDR3 reads CASTKAGYKYIWNTEAFF. The CDR3 DNA sequence: TGTGCCAGCACCAAAGCAGGGTATAAATATATATGGAACACTGAAGCTTTCTTT. The chain uses TRBV11-3 and TRBJ1-1, with a possible D match to TRBD1 (5 bases). The CDR3 is made up of 18 amino acids. Germline V CDR1 and CDR2: SGHNT, YENEEA. The V end lost 7 bases, the J end lost 1 base, and 25 bases lay between the germline ends.

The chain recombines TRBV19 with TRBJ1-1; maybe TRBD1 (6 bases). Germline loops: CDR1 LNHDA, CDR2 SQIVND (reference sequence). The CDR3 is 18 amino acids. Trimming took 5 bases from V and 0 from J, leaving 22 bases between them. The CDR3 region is CASSSPTGQGSMNTEAFF. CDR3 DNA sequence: TGTGCCAGTAGTTCTCCTACAGGGCAGGGGTCCATGAACACTGAAGCTTTCTTT.

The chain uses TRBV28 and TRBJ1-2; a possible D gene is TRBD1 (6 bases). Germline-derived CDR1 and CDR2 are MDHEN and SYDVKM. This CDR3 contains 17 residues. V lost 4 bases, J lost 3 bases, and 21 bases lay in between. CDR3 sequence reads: CASSWDGTWGVDYGYTF. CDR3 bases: TGTGCCAGCAGTTGGGATGGGACATGGGGAGTTGACTATGGCTACACCTTC.

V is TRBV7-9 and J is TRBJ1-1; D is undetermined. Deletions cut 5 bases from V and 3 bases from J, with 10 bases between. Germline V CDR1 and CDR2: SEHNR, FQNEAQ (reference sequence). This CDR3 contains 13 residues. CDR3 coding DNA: TGTGCCAGCAGCCGGAGCCAGGACACTGAAGCTTTCTTT. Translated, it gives CASSRSQDTEAFF.

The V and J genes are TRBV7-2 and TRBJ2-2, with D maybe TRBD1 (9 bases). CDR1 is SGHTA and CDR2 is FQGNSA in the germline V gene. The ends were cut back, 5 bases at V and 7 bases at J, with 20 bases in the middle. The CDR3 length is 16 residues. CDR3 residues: CASSPRGDRAGGELFF. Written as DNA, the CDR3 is TGTGCCAGCAGCCCGCGGGGGGACAGGGCGGGCGGGGAGCTGTTTTTT.

Written as DNA, the CDR3 is TGCGCCAGCAGCCAAGTTGCTTATGAAAAACTGTTTTTT. Its translation: CASSQVAYEKLFF. The chain is built from TRBV4-1 and TRBJ1-4; D ambiguous. The V and J ends lost 1 base and 6 bases respectively, with 6 bases between them. CDR1 and CDR2 from the germline V gene are MGHRA and YSYEKL. The CDR3 covers 13 residues.

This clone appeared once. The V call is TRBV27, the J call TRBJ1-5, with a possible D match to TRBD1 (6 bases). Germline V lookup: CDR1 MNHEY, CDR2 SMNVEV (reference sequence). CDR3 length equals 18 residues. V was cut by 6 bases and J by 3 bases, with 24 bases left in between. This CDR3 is CASSPRLMGGGDNQPQHF. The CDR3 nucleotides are TGTGCCAGCAGCCCACGGTTAATGGGGGGCGGTGACAATCAGCCCCAGCATTTT.

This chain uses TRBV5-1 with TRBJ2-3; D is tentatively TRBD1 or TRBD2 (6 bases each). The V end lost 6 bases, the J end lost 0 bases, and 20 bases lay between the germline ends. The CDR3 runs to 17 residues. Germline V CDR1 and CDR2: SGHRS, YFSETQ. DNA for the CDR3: TGCGCCAGCATGAGGGGGACTGGGTCTTATAGCACAGATACGCAGTATTTT. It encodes CASMRGTGSYSTDTQYF. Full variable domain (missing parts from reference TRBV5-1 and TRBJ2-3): KAGVTQTPRYLIKTRGQQVTLSCSPISGHRSVSWYQQTPGQGLQFLFEYFSETQRNKGNFPGRFSGRQFSNSRSEMNVSTLELGDSALYLCASMRGTGSYSTDTQYFGPGTRLTVL.

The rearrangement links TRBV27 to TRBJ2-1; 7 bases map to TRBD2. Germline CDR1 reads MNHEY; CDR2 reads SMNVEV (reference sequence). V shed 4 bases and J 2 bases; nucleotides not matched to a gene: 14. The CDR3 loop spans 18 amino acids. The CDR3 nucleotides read TGTGCCAGCAGTTCCGCGTGGGGGAGCGGGGTAGCCTACAATGAGCAGTTCTTC. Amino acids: CASSSAWGSGVAYNEQFF.

CDR3 region: CASSPGPENTIYF. In nucleotides, the CDR3 is TGTGCCAGCAGCCCTGGACCTGAAAACACCATATATTTT. The gene calls are TRBV7-2 and TRBJ1-3, with D unresolved. This CDR3 is built from 13 residues. Trimming took 5 bases from V and 6 from J, leaving 11 bases between them. CDR1 is SGHTA, CDR2 FQGNSA, per germline.